This T cell receptor (beta chain) was recorded in a study of identifying expanded T cells in peripheral blood. Study results and caveats: Clone count variance between roughly 2-week samples rose with total template count. Over approximately two and four weeks, about 15 and 19 clones changed, versus 1.2 between replicates.

The CDR3 extends over 15 amino acids. The V end lost 1 base, the J end lost 7 bases, and 16 bases lay between the germline ends. From germline, CDR1 is MGHRA and CDR2 YSYEKL. Comments on this clone: The antigen is not known.

During the collection period, no donor immune events like infections were recorded. TCRdb's copy holds only in-frame clones and misses some; the assay was immunoSEQ multiplex PCR. The data contain 75,000 to 95,000 clones, more than 75% of them singletons. The receptor was isolated from a person aged 18 to 75 in good health. This rearrangement joins TRBV4-1 to TRBJ1-2, with D possibly TRBD1 on 6 matching bases. Sequences were obtained from blood. The CDR3 DNA reads TGCGCCAGCAGCCAAGTATCCGGGGGCGGGTTTGGCTACACCTTC. It encodes CASSQVSGGGFGYTF.